This passage covers 6 T cell receptor beta chains from one sample sequenced in a study of breast tumors, draining lymph nodes, adjacent tissues. MiXCR, applied by TCRdb to the multiplex PCR reads, yields one record per CDR3 protein. The sample includes more than 100,000 distinct CDR3 sequences, about a fifth of them seen just once. Breast cancer patients provided tissue from their axillary draining lymph nodes. Sequenced sample: axillary lymph node tissue. The receptors were gathered from a female donor with breast cancer. Some clones in this sample may be carry-over from other donors' samples.

This clonotype was detected many times. The rearrangement links TRBV5-5 to TRBJ2-1; D may be TRBD2 (6 bases). This CDR3 contains 12 residues. V lost 1 base to trimming and J lost 8 bases, with 7 bases between them. Per the germline V gene, CDR1 is SGHKS and CDR2 is YYEKEE (reference sequence). In DNA, the CDR3 is TGTGCCAGCAGCTTGCGGGGGTATGAGCAGTTCTTC. Amino acids: CASSLRGYEQFF.

This clonotype has more than one count but fewer than ten. Just one base apart from a much larger clone, this may be a read error. The chain employs TRBV2 and TRBJ1-5; TRBD1 matches at 9 bases. This CDR3 spans 14 amino acids. Looked up from germline, CDR1 is SNHLY and CDR2 is FYNNEI. The CDR3 here is CASRAGTGNQPQRF. The DNA for the CDR3 is TGTGCCAGCAGAGCCGGGACAGGGAATCAGCCCCAGCGTTTT. The whole variable domain, remainder taken from reference TRBV2 and TRBJ1-5, is EPEVTQTPSHQVTQMGQEVILRCVPISNHLYFYWYRQILGQKVEFLVSFYNNEISEKSEIFDDQFSVERPDGSNFTLKIRSTKLEDSAMYFCASRAGTGNQPQRFGDGTRLSIL.

About this clonotype itself: Just one base apart from a much larger clone, this may be a read error. The chain carries TRBV19 and TRBJ1-2; possible D gene TRBD1, 5 bases. The CDR3 consists of 15 residues. With 5 bases removed from V and 1 base from J, the gap between germline ends came to 14 bases. The germline CDR1 and CDR2 sequences are LNHDA and SQIVND (reference sequence). CDR3 residues: CASSARQNYNYGYTF. DNA for the CDR3: TGTGCCAGTAGTGCGAGACAGAATTATAACTATGGCTACACCTTC.

The chain links TRBV4-1 to TRBJ2-5; no clear D gene. Germline V gene lookup returns CDR1 MGHRA and CDR2 YSYEKL. There are 15 residues in the CDR3. V lost 2 bases, J lost 2 bases, and 12 bases lay in between. CDR3 region: CASSQFGGIQETQYF. Written as DNA, the CDR3 is TGCGCCAGCAGCCAATTTGGCGGAATACAAGAGACCCAGTACTTC.

There are many counts of this clonotype. The rearrangement links TRBV19 to TRBJ1-3; the D gene is possibly TRBD1 (6 bases). CDR3 length equals 16 residues. CDR1 is LNHDA and CDR2 is SQIVND in the germline V gene (reference sequence). Trimming pared 5 bases from V and 0 bases from J, leaving 14 bases between. In nucleotides, the CDR3 is TGTGCCAGTAGTCTTGGGGGGCTAAGCTCTGGAAACACCATATATTTT. Translating gives CASSLGGLSSGNTIYF.

This clonotype was detected ten times or more. The chain is built from TRBV24-1 and TRBJ2-5; perhaps TRBD1 as D (6 bases). CDR1 is KGHDR, CDR2 SFDVKD, per germline. The CDR3 runs 16 residues. V was shortened by 1 base and J by 5 bases, with 16 bases between the two germline ends. The CDR3 DNA sequence: TGTGCCACCAGTGATTTCAGGGGTAGTTACGGGGAGACCCAGTACTTC. Translating gives CATSDFRGSYGETQYF.